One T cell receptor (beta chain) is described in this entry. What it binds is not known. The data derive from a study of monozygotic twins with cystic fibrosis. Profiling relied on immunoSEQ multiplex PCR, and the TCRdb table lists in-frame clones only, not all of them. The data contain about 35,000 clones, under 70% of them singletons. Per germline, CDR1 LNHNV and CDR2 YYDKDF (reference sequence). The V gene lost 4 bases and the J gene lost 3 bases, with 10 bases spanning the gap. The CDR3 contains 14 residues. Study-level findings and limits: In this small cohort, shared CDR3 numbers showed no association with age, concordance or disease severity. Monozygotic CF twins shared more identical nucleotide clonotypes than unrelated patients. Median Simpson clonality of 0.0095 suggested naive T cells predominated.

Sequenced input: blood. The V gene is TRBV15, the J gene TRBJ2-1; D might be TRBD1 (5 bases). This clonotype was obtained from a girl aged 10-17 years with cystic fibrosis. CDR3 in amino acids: CATSTPDSYNEQFF. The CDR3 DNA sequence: TGTGCCACCAGCACACCTGACAGCTACAATGAGCAGTTCTTC.